This T cell receptor (beta chain) was recovered during a study of blood T cells in healthy people across ages. Germline assignment: CDR1 MGHDK and CDR2 SYGVNS. The CDR3 has 12 residues. V dropped 5 bases and J dropped 6 bases, with 9 bases sitting between them. Researchers isolated at least 6.5 million PBMCs per sample. A minimum of 6 micrograms of total RNA was extracted per sample. In its sample, this clonotype was seen a few times. It was with a sample-barcoded 5' primer and a J-beta primer mix that a second PCR of about 6 to 12 cycles was run. TCRdb redid the calling of the 5' RACE reads with MiXCR, one entry per CDR3 protein. This table has approximately 730,000 distinct CDR3 sequences, 40% to 65% appearing once.

The sequencing input was blood. This TCR was sampled from a man older than 75 in good health. This chain connects TRBV25-1 to TRBJ2-3; D gene ambiguous. The CDR3 nucleotides are TGTGCCAGCAGTTACCTGAGGGATACGCAGTATTTT. Protein product: CASSYLRDTQYF.